This entry lists 5 T cell receptor beta chains sequenced from one sample in a study of blood T cell repertoires in COVID-19. Assay: immunoSEQ multiplex PCR; the TCRdb copy retains only in-frame clones and omits some. The sample consists of some 150,000 clones, around 83% of them appearing once. Sequenced sample: PBMCs or T cells enriched from blood (not recorded which). These TCRs come from a woman aged 45-65 years in a cohort exposed to, infected with or recovered from COVID-19 (not recorded which).

This chain links TRBV27 with TRBJ1-1; TRBD1 matches 11 bases. CDR1 is MNHEY, CDR2 SMNVEV, per germline (reference sequence). Germline trimming cut 6 bases from V and 0 bases from J; bases unmatched to any gene: 6. This CDR3 is built from 16 residues. For the CDR3, the DNA is TGTGCCAGCAGCCCGGACAGGGGGCGACTGAACACTGAAGCTTTCTTT. It encodes CASSPDRGRLNTEAFF.

This chain uses TRBV6-5 with TRBJ2-5; 9 bases fit TRBD2. Germline lookup yields CDR1 MNHEY and CDR2 SVGAGI. CDR3 size: 14 residues. V dropped 1 base and J dropped 4; count of bases not matched to a gene: 1. The CDR3 spells CASSYWREGETQYF. CDR3 DNA: TGTGCCAGCAGTTACTGGCGGGAGGGAGAGACCCAGTACTTC.

The chain uses TRBV27 and TRBJ1-5, with 7 bases lining up with TRBD1. Germline CDR1 and CDR2: MNHEY and SMNVEV (reference sequence). CDR3 length: 14 residues. V was pared by 5 bases and J by 3 bases, with 4 bases of the junction left unmatched. The DNA for the CDR3 is TGTGCCAGCAGTCCTCAGGGGGTCAATCAGCCCCAGCATTTT. As protein: CASSPQGVNQPQHF.

The chain joins TRBV11-2 to TRBJ2-7; TRBD2 aligns across 9 bases. V dropped 0 bases and J dropped 6; count of bases not matched to a gene: 12. The CDR3 has 17 residues. The V gene's germline CDR1 is SGHAT and CDR2 FQNNGV. The CDR3 reads CASSLEGGGRASREQYF. The CDR3 nucleotides are TGTGCCAGCAGCTTAGAAGGGGGCGGGAGGGCCTCCCGCGAGCAGTACTTC. Full variable domain (rest looked up from reference TRBV11-2 and TRBJ2-7): EAGVAQSPRYKIIEKRQSVAFWCNPISGHATLYWYQQILGQGPKLLIQFQNNGVVDDSQLPKDRFSAERLKGVDSTLKIQPAKLEDSAVYLCASSLEGGGRASREQYFGPGTRLTVT.

This clone turned up a few times. The rearrangement links TRBV28 to TRBJ2-7; maybe TRBD2 (6 bases). V gave up 7 bases and J gave up 2 bases, with 15 bases separating them. Germline CDR1 MDHEN, CDR2 SYDVKM. This CDR3 is built from 14 residues. The CDR3 DNA sequence: TGTGCCAGCATAGCCGGGGGTCGGACCTACGAGCAGTACTTC. Its protein is CASIAGGRTYEQYF.